These T cell receptor beta chains were read from a single sample in a study of control samples from healthy donors and cancer patients. Sequencing used immunoSEQ multiplex PCR; TCRdb keeps in-frame clones, though not all of them. The sample holds roughly 90,000 clones, about 89% seen once. Sequencing used PBMCs. The receptors were gathered from a woman aged 45-65 years with colorectal cancer. Each CDR3 is given with its conserved first and last residue.

V gene: TRBV18
J gene: TRBJ2-1
CDR3 protein: CASSPQGAHLDDEQFF

V gene: TRBV9
J gene: TRBJ1-4
CDR3 protein: CASSVRGTDYATNEKLFF

V gene: TRBV24-1
J gene: TRBJ2-2
CDR3 protein: CATSDLWGQAGELFF

V gene: TRBV28
J gene: TRBJ2-5
CDR3 protein: CASSLRLGEETQYF

V gene: TRBV5-8
J gene: TRBJ2-1
CDR3 protein: CASSFWQGAREQFF

V gene: TRBV5-6
J gene: TRBJ2-2
CDR3 protein: CATRQGATGELFF

V gene: TRBV20-1
J gene: TRBJ1-1
CDR3 protein: CSASGQGVGRVAEAFF

V gene: TRBV2
J gene: TRBJ2-5
CDR3 protein: CASSDPGLGGETQYF

V gene: TRBV19
J gene: TRBJ2-1
CDR3 protein: CASMGGQATYNEQFF

V gene: TRBV9
J gene: TRBJ2-2
CDR3 protein: CASSETSGGFWRGTGELFF

V gene: TRBV5-1
J gene: TRBJ2-3
CDR3 protein: CASSLAGRGSDTQYF

V gene: TRBV5-1
J gene: TRBJ1-1
CDR3 protein: CASSLGLTGNTEAFF

V gene: TRBV4-3
J gene: TRBJ1-6
CDR3 protein: CASSLLGGSPLHF

V gene: TRBV5-6
J gene: TRBJ1-2
CDR3 protein: CASSSDLGYGYTF

V gene: TRBV3-1/TRBV3-2
J gene: TRBJ2-1
CDR3 protein: CASSAGQGYDEQFF

V gene: TRBV18
J gene: TRBJ1-2
CDR3 protein: CASSPSGQGIGYTF

V gene: TRBV3-1/TRBV3-2
J gene: TRBJ1-1
CDR3 protein: CASSQGVNTEAFF

V gene: TRBV19
J gene: TRBJ1-5
CDR3 protein: CASSMLRGRRSNQPQHF

V gene: TRBV6-5
J gene: TRBJ1-1
CDR3 protein: CASSIEQAPWTEAFF

V gene: TRBV10-3
J gene: TRBJ1-2
CDR3 protein: CAISDPNYGYTF

V gene: TRBV19
J gene: TRBJ2-3
CDR3 protein: CASSTRLRTDTQYF

V gene: TRBV4-3
J gene: TRBJ1-6
CDR3 protein: CASSQEPGGNSPLHF

V gene: TRBV28
J gene: TRBJ2-1
CDR3 protein: CAASGALASNEQFF

V gene: TRBV5-6
J gene: TRBJ2-2
CDR3 protein: CASSLGQGTTGELFF

V gene: TRBV7-6
J gene: TRBJ2-3
CDR3 protein: CASSLALWGTDTQYF

V gene: TRBV12-3/TRBV12-4
J gene: TRBJ1-2
CDR3 protein: CASSSAGGNGYTF

V gene: TRBV9
J gene: TRBJ1-4
CDR3 protein: CASSVGAGGSEKLFF

V gene: TRBV7-2
J gene: TRBJ2-5
CDR3 protein: CASSLRSRGAQGTQYF

V gene: TRBV23-1
J gene: TRBJ2-3
CDR3 protein: CASSQDRGRTDTQYF

V gene: TRBV3-1/TRBV3-2
J gene: TRBJ2-5
CDR3 protein: CASSHRRIAGAQETQYF

V gene: TRBV5-1
J gene: TRBJ1-1
CDR3 protein: CASSRGGFTMNTEAFF

V gene: TRBV19
J gene: TRBJ2-6
CDR3 protein: CASSIVAASGANVLTF

V gene: TRBV15
J gene: TRBJ1-5
CDR3 protein: CATSRLAGSNQPQHF

V gene: TRBV3-1/TRBV3-2
J gene: TRBJ1-1
CDR3 protein: CASSQERGRGWDTEAFF

V gene: TRBV6-5
J gene: TRBJ2-2
CDR3 protein: CASSRDRDTGELFF

V gene: TRBV7-3
J gene: TRBJ2-3
CDR3 protein: CASSATGMLADTQYF

V gene: TRBV6-2/TRBV6-3
J gene: TRBJ2-2
CDR3 protein: CASSPGWRDTGELFF

V gene: TRBV4-1
J gene: TRBJ1-5
CDR3 protein: CASSQVAGDSHNSNQPQHF

V gene: TRBV6-1
J gene: TRBJ2-3
CDR3 protein: CASMARVPTDTQYF

V gene: TRBV5-1
J gene: TRBJ1-3
CDR3 protein: CASSLGSPSSGNTIYF

V gene: TRBV25-1
J gene: TRBJ1-1
CDR3 protein: CASSERINTEAFF

V gene: TRBV24-1
J gene: TRBJ2-1
CDR3 protein: CATSDSRGSYNEQFF

V gene: TRBV19
J gene: TRBJ1-6
CDR3 protein: CASSQGGENSPLHF

V gene: TRBV29-1
J gene: TRBJ2-2
CDR3 protein: CSARDRVVTGELFF

V gene: TRBV18
J gene: TRBJ2-1
CDR3 protein: CASSSSSGGPGNEQFF

V gene: TRBV28
J gene: TRBJ1-1
CDR3 protein: CASRHRGYGTGGAFF

V gene: TRBV28
J gene: TRBJ1-6
CDR3 protein: CASNLDSPNSPLHF

V gene: TRBV19
J gene: TRBJ2-2
CDR3 protein: CASKPGYTGELFF

V gene: TRBV30
J gene: TRBJ1-5
CDR3 protein: CAWSEQVTGVFNQPQHF

V gene: TRBV2
J gene: TRBJ2-2
CDR3 protein: CASSLDGGNTGELFF

V gene: TRBV6-2/TRBV6-3
J gene: TRBJ1-5
CDR3 protein: CASSYGGGVVPQHF

V gene: TRBV7-8
J gene: TRBJ1-5
CDR3 protein: CASSPRGGGNQPQHF

V gene: TRBV29-1
J gene: TRBJ1-1
CDR3 protein: CSVAGTAYTEAFF

V gene: TRBV4-1
J gene: TRBJ1-6
CDR3 protein: CASSQARQSVYNSPLHF

V gene: TRBV7-9
J gene: TRBJ1-2
CDR3 protein: CASSKTQYGYTF

V gene: TRBV6-5
J gene: TRBJ1-6
CDR3 protein: CASSITGADNSPLHF

V gene: TRBV5-5
J gene: TRBJ2-3
CDR3 protein: CASSLAGTSGGVADTQYF